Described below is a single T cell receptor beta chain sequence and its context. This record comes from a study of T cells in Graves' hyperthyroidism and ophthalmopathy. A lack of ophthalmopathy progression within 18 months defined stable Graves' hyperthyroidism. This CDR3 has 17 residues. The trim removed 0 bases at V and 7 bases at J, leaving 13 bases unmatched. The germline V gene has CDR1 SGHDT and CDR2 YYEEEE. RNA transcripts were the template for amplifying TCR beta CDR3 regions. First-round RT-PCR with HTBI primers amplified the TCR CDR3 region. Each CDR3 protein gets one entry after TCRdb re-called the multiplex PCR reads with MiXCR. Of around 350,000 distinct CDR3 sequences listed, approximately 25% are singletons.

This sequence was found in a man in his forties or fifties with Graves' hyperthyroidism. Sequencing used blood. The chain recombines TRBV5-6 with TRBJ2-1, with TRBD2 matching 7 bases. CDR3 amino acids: CASSLASGNPRGNEQFF. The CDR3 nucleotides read TGTGCCAGCAGCTTGGCTAGCGGAAATCCCCGGGGGAATGAGCAGTTCTTC.